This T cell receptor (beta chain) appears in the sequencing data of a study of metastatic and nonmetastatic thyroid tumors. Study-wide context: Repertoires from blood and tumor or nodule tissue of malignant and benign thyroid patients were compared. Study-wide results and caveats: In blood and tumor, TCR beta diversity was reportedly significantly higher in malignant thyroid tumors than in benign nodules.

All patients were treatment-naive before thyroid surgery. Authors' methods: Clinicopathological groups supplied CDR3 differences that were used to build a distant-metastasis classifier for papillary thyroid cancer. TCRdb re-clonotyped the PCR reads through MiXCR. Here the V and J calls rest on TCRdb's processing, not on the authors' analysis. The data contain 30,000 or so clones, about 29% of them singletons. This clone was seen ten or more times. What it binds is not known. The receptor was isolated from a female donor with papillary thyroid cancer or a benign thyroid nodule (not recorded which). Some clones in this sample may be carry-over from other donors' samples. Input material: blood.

For the CDR3, the DNA is TGCGCCAGCAGTCCGCAGACAGGGAACCCTTCCTACAATGAGCAGTTCTTC. Encoded protein: CASSPQTGNPSYNEQFF. The rearrangement uses TRBV5-1 and TRBJ2-1; 7 bases match TRBD1. The V gene's germline CDR1 is SGHRS and CDR2 YFSETQ. V was clipped by 5 bases and J by 1 base; unmatched bases: 12. The CDR3 loop spans 17 amino acids.